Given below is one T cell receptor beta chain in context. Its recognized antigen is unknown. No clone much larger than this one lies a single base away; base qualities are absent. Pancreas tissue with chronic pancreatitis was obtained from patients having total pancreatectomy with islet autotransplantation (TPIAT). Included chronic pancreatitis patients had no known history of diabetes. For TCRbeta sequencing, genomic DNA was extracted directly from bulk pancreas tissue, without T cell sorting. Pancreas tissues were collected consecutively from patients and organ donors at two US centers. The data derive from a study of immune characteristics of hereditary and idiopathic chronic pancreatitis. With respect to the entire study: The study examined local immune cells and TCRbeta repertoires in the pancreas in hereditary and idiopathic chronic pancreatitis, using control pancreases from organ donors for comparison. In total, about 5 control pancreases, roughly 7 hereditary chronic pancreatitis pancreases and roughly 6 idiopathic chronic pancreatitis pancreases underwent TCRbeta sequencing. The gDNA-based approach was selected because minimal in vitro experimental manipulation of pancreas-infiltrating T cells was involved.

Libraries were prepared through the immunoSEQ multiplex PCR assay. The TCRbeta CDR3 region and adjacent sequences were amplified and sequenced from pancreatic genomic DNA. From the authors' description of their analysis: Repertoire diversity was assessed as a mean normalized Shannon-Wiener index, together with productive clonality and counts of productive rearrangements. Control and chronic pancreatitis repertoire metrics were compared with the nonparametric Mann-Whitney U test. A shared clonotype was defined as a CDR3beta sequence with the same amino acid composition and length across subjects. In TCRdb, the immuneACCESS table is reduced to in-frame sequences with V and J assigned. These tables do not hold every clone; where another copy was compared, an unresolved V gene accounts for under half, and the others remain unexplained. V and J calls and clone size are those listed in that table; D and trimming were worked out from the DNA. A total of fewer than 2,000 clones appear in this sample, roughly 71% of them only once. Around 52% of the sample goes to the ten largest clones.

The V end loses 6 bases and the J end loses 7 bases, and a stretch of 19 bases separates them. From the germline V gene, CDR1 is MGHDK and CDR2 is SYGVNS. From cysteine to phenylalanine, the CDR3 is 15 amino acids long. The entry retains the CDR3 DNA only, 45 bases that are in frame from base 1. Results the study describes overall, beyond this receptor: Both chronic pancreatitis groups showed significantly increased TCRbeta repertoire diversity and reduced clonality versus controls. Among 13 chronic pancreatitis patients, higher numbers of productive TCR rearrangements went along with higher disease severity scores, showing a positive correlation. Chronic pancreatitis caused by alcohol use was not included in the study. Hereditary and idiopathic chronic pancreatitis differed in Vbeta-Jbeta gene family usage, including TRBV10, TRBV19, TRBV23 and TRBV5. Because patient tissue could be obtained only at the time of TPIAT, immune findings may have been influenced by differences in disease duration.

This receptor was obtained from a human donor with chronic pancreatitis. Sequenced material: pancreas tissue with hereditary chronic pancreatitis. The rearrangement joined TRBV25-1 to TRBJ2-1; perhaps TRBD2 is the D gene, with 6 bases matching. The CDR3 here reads CASREQEGQENEQFF. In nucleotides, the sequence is TGTGCCAGCAGAGAACAGGAGGGCCAGGAAAATGAGCAGTTCTTC.